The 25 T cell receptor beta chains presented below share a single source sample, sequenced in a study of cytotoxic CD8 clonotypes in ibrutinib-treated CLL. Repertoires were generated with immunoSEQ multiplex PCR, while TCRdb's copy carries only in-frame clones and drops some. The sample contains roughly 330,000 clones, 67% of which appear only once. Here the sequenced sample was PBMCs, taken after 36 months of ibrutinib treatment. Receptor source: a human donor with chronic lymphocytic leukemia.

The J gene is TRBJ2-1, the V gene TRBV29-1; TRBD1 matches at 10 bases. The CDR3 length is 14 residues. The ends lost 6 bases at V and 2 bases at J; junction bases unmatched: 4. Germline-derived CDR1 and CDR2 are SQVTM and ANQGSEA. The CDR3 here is CSVIGTGAYNEQFF. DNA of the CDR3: TGCAGCGTGATAGGGACAGGGGCCTACAATGAGCAGTTCTTC.

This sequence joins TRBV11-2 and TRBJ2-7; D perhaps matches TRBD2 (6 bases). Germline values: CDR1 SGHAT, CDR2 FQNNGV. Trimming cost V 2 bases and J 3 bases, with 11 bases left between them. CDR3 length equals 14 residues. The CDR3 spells CASSLRGGGYEQYF. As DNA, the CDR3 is TGTGCCAGCAGCTTACGGGGAGGAGGCTACGAGCAGTACTTC.

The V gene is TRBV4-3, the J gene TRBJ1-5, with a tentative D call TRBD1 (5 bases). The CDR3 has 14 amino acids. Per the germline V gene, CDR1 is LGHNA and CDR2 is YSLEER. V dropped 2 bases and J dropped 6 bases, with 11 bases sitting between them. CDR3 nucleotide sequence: TGCGCCAGCAGCCAAAAACGGGGGGGTCAGCCCCAGCATTTT. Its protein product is CASSQKRGGQPQHF.

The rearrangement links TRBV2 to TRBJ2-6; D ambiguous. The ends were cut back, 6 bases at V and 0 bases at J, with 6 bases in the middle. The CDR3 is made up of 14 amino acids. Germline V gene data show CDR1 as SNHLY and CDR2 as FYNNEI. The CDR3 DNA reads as TGTGCCAGCAGAGGGTTCTCTGGGGCCAACGTCCTGACTTTC. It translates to CASRGFSGANVLTF.

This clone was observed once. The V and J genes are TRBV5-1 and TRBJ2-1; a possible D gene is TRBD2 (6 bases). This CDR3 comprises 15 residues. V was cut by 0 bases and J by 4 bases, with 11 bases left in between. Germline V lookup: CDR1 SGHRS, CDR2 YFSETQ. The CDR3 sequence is CASSLVSGEYNEQFF. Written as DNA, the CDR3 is TGCGCCAGCAGCTTGGTGTCGGGGGAATACAATGAGCAGTTCTTC.

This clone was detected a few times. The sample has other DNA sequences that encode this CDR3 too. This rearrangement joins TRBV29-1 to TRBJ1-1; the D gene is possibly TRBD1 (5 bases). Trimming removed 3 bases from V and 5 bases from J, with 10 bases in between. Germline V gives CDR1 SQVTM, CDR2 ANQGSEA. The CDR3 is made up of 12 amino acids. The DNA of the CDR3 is TGCAGCGTTGATTCGGGGGGGACTGAAGCTTTCTTT. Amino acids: CSVDSGGTEAFF.

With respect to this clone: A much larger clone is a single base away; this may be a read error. CDR3 sequence: CASSDSGANVLTF. The DNA of the CDR3 is TGTGCCAGCTCAGACTCTGGGGCCAACGTCCTGACTTTC. This sequence joins TRBV28 and TRBJ2-6; D not resolved. Germline V gene lookup returns CDR1 MDHEN and CDR2 SYDVKM. V lost 8 bases and J 0 bases, leaving 5 bases between the germline ends. This CDR3 region has 13 residues.

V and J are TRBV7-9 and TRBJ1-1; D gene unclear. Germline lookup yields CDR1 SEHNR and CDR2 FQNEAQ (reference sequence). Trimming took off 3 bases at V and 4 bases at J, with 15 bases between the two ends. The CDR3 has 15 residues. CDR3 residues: CASSFDAGRLTEAFF. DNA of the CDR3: TGTGCCAGCAGCTTTGACGCAGGCCGCCTCACTGAAGCTTTCTTT. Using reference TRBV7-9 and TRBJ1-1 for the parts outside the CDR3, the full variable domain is DTGVSQNPRHKITKRGQNVTFRCDPISEHNRLYWYRQTLGQGPEFLTYFQNEAQLEKSRLLSDRFSAERPKGSFSTLEIQRTEQGDSAMYLCASSFDAGRLTEAFFGQGTRLTVV.

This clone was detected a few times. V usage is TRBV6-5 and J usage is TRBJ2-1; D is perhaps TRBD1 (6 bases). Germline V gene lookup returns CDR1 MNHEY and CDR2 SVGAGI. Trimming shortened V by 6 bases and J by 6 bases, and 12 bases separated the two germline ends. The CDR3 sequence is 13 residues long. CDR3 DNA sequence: TGTGCCAGCAGGCTACTAGGGGGCAATGAGCAGTTCTTC. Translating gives CASRLLGGNEQFF.

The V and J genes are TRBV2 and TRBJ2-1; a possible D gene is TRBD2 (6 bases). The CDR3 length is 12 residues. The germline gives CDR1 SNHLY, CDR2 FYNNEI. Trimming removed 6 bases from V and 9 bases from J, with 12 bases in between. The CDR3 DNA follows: TGTGCCAGCAGCAAGACTAGTGGTGAGCAGTTCTTC. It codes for CASSKTSGEQFF.

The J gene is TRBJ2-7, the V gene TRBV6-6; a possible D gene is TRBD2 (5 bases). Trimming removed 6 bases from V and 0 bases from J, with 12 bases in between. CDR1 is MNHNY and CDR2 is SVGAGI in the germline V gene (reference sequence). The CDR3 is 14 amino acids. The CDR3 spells CASRTMSGSYEQYF. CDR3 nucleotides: TGTGCCAGCAGGACTATGAGCGGCTCCTACGAGCAGTACTTC.

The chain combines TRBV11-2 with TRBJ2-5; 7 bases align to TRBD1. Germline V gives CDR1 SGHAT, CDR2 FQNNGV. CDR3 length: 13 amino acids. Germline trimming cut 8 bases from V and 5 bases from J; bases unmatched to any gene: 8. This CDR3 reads CASRRGGEETQYF. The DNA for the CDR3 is TGTGCCAGCCGTCGAGGGGGCGAGGAGACCCAGTACTTC.

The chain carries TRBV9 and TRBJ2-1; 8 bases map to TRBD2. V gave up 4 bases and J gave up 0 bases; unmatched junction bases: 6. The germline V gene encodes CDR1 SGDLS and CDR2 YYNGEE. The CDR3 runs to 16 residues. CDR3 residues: CASSTIAGPSYNEQFF. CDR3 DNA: TGTGCCAGCAGCACCATAGCGGGGCCCTCCTACAATGAGCAGTTCTTC.

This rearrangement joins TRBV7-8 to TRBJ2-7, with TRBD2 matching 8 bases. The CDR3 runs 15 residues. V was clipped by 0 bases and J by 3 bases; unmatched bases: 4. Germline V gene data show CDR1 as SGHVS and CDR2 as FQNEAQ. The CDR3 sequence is CASSLATSGSYEQYF. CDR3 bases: TGTGCCAGCAGCTTAGCAACTAGCGGAAGCTACGAGCAGTACTTC.

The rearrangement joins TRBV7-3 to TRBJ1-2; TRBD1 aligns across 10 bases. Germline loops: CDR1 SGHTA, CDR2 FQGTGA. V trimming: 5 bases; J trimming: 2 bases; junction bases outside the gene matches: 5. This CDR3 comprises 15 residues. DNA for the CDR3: TGTGCCAGCAGCGTAGGGGGACAGGGGAACTATGGCTACACCTTC. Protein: CASSVGGQGNYGYTF.

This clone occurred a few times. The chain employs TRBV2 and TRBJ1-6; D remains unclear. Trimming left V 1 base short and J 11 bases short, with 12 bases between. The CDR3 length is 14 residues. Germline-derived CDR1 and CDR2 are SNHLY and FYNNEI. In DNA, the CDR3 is TGTGCCAGCAGTGAAGGGCGGGCTCGGGCACCCCTCCACTTT. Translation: CASSEGRARAPLHF.

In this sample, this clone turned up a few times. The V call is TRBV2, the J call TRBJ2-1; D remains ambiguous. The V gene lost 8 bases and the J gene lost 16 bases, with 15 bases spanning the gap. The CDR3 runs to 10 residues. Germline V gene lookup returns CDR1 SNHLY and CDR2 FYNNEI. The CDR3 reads CASSTENGFF. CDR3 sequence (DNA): TGTGCCAGCTCGACGGAAAACGGATTCTTC.

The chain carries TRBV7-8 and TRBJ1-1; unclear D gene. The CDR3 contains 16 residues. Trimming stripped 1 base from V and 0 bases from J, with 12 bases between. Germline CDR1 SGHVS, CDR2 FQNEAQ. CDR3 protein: CASSLGVRLMNTEAFF. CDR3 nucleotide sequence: TGTGCCAGCAGCTTAGGTGTCAGACTCATGAACACTGAAGCTTTCTTT.

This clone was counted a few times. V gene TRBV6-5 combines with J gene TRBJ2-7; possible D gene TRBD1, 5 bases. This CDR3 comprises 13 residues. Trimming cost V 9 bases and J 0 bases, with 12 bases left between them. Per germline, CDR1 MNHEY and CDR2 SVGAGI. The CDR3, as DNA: TGTGCCAGTAAGGACAAGCACTCCTACGAGCAGTACTTC. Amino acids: CASKDKHSYEQYF.

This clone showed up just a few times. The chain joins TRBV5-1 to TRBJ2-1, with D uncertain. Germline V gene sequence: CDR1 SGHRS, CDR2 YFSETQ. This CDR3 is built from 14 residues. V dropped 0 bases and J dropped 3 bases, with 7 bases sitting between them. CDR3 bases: TGCGCCAGCAGCTTGGGCCAGAGCTACAATGAGCAGTTCTTC. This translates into CASSLGQSYNEQFF.

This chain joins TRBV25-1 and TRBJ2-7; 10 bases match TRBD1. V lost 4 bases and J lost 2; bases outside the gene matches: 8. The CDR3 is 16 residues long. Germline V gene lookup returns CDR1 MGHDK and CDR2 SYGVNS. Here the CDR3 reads CASSGQGTGVTYEQYF. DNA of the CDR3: TGTGCCAGCAGTGGCCAAGGGACAGGGGTGACCTACGAGCAGTACTTC.

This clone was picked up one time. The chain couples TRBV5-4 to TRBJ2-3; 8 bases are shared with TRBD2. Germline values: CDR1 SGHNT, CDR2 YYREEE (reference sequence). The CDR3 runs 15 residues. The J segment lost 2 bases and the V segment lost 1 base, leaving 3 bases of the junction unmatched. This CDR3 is CASSLLTSVTDTQYF. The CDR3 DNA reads TGTGCCAGCAGCTTGCTGACTAGCGTCACAGATACGCAGTATTTT.

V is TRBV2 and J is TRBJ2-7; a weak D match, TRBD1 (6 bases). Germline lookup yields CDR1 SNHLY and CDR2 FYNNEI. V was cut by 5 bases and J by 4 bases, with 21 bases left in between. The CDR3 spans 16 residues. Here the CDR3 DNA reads TGTGCCAGCAGTACTGCCCCCACCGGGACACTATACGAGCAGTACTTC. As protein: CASSTAPTGTLYEQYF.

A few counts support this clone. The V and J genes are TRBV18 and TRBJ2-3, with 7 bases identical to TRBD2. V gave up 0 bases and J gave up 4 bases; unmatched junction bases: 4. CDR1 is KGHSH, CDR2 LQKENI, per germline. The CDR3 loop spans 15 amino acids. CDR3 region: CASSPPTGGADTQYF. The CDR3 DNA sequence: TGTGCCAGCTCACCACCGACGGGAGGAGCAGATACGCAGTATTTT. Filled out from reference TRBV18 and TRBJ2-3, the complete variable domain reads NAGVMQNPRHLVRRRGQEARLRCSPMKGHSHVYWYRQLPEEGLKFMVYLQKENIIDESGMPKERFSAEFPKEGPSILRIQQVVRGDSAAYFCASSPPTGGADTQYFGPGTRLTVL.

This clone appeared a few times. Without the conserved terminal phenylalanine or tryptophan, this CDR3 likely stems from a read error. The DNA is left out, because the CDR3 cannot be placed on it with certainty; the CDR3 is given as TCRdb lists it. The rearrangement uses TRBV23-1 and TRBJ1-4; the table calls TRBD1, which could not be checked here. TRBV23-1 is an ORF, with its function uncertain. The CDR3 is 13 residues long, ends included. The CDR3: CASSRAEACLRVI.